A selection of T cell receptor beta chains follows, all from one sample in a study of blood T cells in healthy people across ages. TCRdb analysed the 5' RACE reads with MiXCR anew, one entry per CDR3 protein. The sample records some 560,000 distinct CDR3 sequences, about a quarter being singletons. A further study also used this sample, focusing on T cells of mothers and their children.

The sequencing sample was made of blood. The receptors here all came from a boy between 2 and 10 years old in good health. CDR3s include the opening cysteine and the closing phenylalanine or tryptophan. The order of the fields is V gene, clone size, J gene, D gene, CDR3 protein, CDR3 DNA. The D gene is left open where the match is weak. Only some rows state a clone size, as once, few, many or a class for expanded clones.

TRBV4-1	-	TRBJ2-5	TRBD2	CASSLLTGTSEDITQETQYF	TGCGCCAGCAGCCTCCTGACCGGGACTAGCGAAGATATTACTCAAGAGACCCAGTACTTC
TRBV12-3/TRBV12-4	few	TRBJ2-4	TRBD2	CASSLGEGKNIQYF	TGTGCCAGCAGTTTAGGGGAGGGGAAAAACATTCAGTACTTC
TRBV3-1	-	TRBJ2-7	-	CASSRDSLAEQYF	TGTGCCAGCAGTAGGGACTCCCTGGCCGAGCAGTACTTC
TRBV30	few	TRBJ1-1	-	CAWGRDTEAFF	TGTGCCTGGGGGAGGGACACTGAAGCTTTCTTT
TRBV18	-	TRBJ1-1	-	CASSPRQDTEAFF	TGTGCCAGCTCACCACGACAGGACACTGAAGCTTTCTTT
TRBV5-4	-	TRBJ2-7	TRBD2	CASSPTSGNSYEQYF	TGTGCCAGCAGCCCTACTAGCGGGAACTCCTACGAGCAGTACTTC
TRBV10-3	-	TRBJ2-2	-	CAVRQEWTGELFF	TGTGCCGTCCGACAGGAGTGGACCGGGGAGCTGTTTTTT
TRBV14	-	TRBJ2-3	TRBD1	CASRLGTGPQYF	TGTGCCAGCAGGCTAGGGACAGGACCGCAGTATTTT
TRBV10-3	few	TRBJ1-2	-	CAISESQEGDGYTF	TGTGCCATCAGTGAAAGTCAAGAGGGGGACGGCTACACCTTC
TRBV5-1	-	TRBJ1-2	TRBD1	CASSSRTGGSYGYTF	TGCGCCAGCAGCTCTAGGACAGGGGGCTCCTATGGCTACACCTTC
TRBV5-1	-	TRBJ1-3	TRBD1	CASSLTGGSGNTIYF	TGCGCCAGCAGCTTAACAGGGGGATCTGGAAACACCATATATTTT
TRBV7-9	few	TRBJ1-2	-	CASSSPGLGGYTF	TGTGCCAGCAGCTCACCCGGGCTGGGTGGCTACACCTTC
TRBV7-8	few	TRBJ1-4	TRBD1	CASSLEDRRELFF	TGTGCCAGCAGCTTAGAGGACAGGAGGGAACTGTTTTTT
TRBV12-3/TRBV12-4	-	TRBJ1-2	-	CASSLGEGYTF	TGTGCCAGCAGCTTGGGGGAGGGCTACACCTTC
TRBV20-1	-	TRBJ2-7	-	CSARYQEYEQYF	TGCAGTGCTAGGTATCAAGAATACGAGCAGTACTTC
TRBV4-3	-	TRBJ2-3	-	CASSQLNQGTQYF	TGCGCCAGCAGCCAACTCAACCAGGGTACGCAGTATTTT
TRBV7-8	few	TRBJ2-3	-	CASSLSLDTQYF	TGTGCCAGCAGCTTATCCCTGGATACGCAGTATTTT
TRBV10-3	-	TRBJ2-7	-	CAISEAGSGSYEQYF	TGTGCCATCAGTGAGGCGGGGAGTGGATCCTACGAGCAGTACTTC
TRBV12-3/TRBV12-4	-	TRBJ2-3	-	CASSFQAGGTDTQYF	TGTGCCAGCAGTTTTCAGGCAGGGGGCACAGATACGCAGTATTTT
TRBV7-2	-	TRBJ1-5	-	CASSSRGSNQPQHF	TGTGCCAGCAGCTCTCGCGGTAGCAATCAGCCCCAGCATTTT
TRBV10-3	few	TRBJ2-5	-	CAISDGQLTETQYF	TGTGCCATCAGCGATGGACAGTTGACGGAGACCCAGTACTTC
TRBV7-2	-	TRBJ2-7	TRBD2	CASSLGAGGAYEQYF	TGTGCCAGCAGCTTAGGAGCGGGAGGGGCCTACGAGCAGTACTTC
TRBV20-1	-	TRBJ2-3	TRBD2	CSATRGGEGTDTQYF	TGCAGTGCTACCCGCGGGGGTGAGGGCACAGATACGCAGTATTTT
TRBV30	-	TRBJ1-6	-	CASIPKRAVVYNSPLHF	TGTGCCTCCATTCCCAAACGGGCAGTCGTCTATAATTCACCCCTCCACTTT
TRBV12-3/TRBV12-4	-	TRBJ2-1	TRBD2	CASSFLTSDNEQFF	TGTGCCAGCAGTTTCCTAACTAGCGACAATGAGCAGTTCTTC
TRBV7-9	once	TRBJ2-1	-	CASRTFWELNF	TGTGCCAGCAGAACTTTTTGGGAATTAAACTTC
TRBV12-3/TRBV12-4	few	TRBJ2-7	-	CASSSGPDAYEQYF	TGTGCCAGCAGTTCCGGGCCCGACGCCTACGAGCAGTACTTC
TRBV30	-	TRBJ1-2	-	CAWTDTNYGYTF	TGTGCCTGGACAGACACTAACTATGGCTACACCTTC
TRBV7-9	-	TRBJ2-1	TRBD2	CASSSTGTSGGNEQFF	TGTGCCAGCAGCTCGACCGGGACTAGCGGGGGCAATGAGCAGTTCTTC
TRBV5-5	-	TRBJ1-2	TRBD1	CASSQQGFGYTF	TGTGCCAGCAGCCAACAGGGGTTCGGCTACACCTTC
TRBV15	few	TRBJ2-7	-	CATSRGFSYEQYF	TGTGCCACCAGCAGAGGGTTTAGCTACGAGCAGTACTTC
TRBV5-1	few	TRBJ2-3	-	CASSYREPSTDTQYF	TGCGCCAGCAGCTACCGGGAACCTAGCACAGATACGCAGTATTTT
TRBV7-2	-	TRBJ2-5	-	CASSRKTGETQYF	TGTGCCAGCAGCAGAAAGACGGGCGAGACCCAGTACTTC
TRBV5-1	many	TRBJ2-7	-	CASSLFFERDEQYF	TGCGCCAGCAGCTTGTTTTTTGAGCGGGACGAGCAGTACTTC
TRBV2	-	TRBJ2-5	-	CASSEGRGLETQYF	TGTGCCAGCAGTGAAGGTCGGGGCCTAGAGACCCAGTACTTC
TRBV6-5	-	TRBJ1-1	-	CASSQGASEAFF	TGTGCCAGCAGTCAAGGGGCCTCCGAAGCTTTCTTT
TRBV29-1	few	TRBJ1-2	-	CSVESLYGYTF	TGCAGCGTAGAGAGTCTCTATGGCTACACCTTC
TRBV7-2	few	TRBJ2-2	-	CASSGAPPARIYTGELFF	TGTGCCAGCAGTGGGGCCCCACCCGCTAGGATTTACACCGGGGAGCTGTTTTTT
TRBV7-8	-	TRBJ2-7	-	CASSLASLGVNYEQYF	TGTGCCAGCAGCTTAGCGTCGTTGGGGGTAAACTACGAACAGTACTTC
TRBV4-3	-	TRBJ2-1	TRBD2	CASRLTSGSTYNEQFF	TGCGCCAGCAGACTAACTAGCGGGAGCACCTACAATGAGCAGTTCTTC
TRBV25-1	few	TRBJ2-5	-	CASSDPGGYPETQYF	TGTGCCAGCAGTGATCCTGGAGGCTATCCGGAGACCCAGTACTTC